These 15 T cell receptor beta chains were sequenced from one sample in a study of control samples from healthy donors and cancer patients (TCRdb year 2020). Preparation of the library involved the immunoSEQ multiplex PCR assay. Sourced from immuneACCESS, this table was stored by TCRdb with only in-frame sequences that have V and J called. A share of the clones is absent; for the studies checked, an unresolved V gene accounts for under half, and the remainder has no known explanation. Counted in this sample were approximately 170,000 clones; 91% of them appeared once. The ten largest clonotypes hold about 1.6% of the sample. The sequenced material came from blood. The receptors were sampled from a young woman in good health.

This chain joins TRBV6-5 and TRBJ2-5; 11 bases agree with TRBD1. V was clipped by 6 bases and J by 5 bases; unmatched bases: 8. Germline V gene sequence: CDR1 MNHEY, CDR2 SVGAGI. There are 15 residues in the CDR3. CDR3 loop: CASSNGQGARETQYF. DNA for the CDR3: TGTGCCAGCAGCAACGGACAGGGGGCGCGGGAGACCCAGTACTTC.

The CDR3, as DNA: TGTGCCAGCAGCTTAGATACTAGCCGGAGCGAGCAGTACTTC. This translates into CASSLDTSRSEQYF. The J gene is TRBJ2-7, the V gene TRBV7-9, with a possible D match to TRBD2 (6 bases). V was cut by 1 base and J by 6 bases, with 13 bases left in between. The CDR3 loop spans 14 amino acids. Germline V gene data show CDR1 as SEHNR and CDR2 as FQNEAQ (reference sequence).

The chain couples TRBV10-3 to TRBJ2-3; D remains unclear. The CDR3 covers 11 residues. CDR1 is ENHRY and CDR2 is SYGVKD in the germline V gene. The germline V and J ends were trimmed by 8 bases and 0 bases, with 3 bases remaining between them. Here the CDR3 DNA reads TGTGCCATCGCTAGCACAGATACGCAGTATTTT. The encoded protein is CAIASTDTQYF.

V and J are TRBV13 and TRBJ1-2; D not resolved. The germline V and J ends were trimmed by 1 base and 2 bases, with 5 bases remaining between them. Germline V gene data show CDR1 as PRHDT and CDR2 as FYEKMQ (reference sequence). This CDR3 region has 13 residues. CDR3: CASSLAKNYGYTF. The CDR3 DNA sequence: TGTGCCAGCAGCTTAGCCAAAAACTATGGCTACACCTTC.

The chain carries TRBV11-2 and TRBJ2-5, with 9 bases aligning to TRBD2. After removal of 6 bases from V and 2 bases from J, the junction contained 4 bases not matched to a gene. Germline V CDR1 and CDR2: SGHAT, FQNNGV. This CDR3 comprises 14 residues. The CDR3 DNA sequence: TGTGCCAGCAGATCTAGCGGGGTACAAGAGACCCAGTACTTC. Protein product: CASRSSGVQETQYF.

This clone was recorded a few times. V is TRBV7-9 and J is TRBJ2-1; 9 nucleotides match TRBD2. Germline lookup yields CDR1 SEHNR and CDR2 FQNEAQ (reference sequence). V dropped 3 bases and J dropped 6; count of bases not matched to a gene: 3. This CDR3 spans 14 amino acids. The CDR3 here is CASSLSSGGNEQFF. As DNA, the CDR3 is TGTGCCAGCAGCTTGAGTAGCGGGGGCAATGAGCAGTTCTTC.

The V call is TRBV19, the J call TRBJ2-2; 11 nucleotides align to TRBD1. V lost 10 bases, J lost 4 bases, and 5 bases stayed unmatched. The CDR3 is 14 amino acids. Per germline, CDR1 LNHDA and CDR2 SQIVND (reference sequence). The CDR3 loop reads CATSDRGRTGELFF. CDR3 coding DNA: TGTGCCACCTCGGACAGGGGGCGCACCGGGGAGCTGTTTTTT.

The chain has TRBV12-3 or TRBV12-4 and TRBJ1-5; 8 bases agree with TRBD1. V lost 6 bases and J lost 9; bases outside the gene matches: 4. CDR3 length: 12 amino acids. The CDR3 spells CASSPTGVPQHF. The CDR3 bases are TGTGCCAGCAGCCCGACAGGGGTGCCCCAGCATTTT.

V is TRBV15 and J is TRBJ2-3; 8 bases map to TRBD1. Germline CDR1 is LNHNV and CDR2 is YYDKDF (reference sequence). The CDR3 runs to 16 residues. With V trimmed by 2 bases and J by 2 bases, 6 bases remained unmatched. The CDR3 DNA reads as TGTGCCACCAGCAGATCTCTGACAGGGGCCACAGATACGCAGTATTTT. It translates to CATSRSLTGATDTQYF. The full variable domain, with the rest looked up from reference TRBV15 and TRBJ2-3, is DAMVIQNPRYQVTQFGKPVTLSCSQTLNHNVMYWYQQKSSQAPKLLFHYYDKDFNNEADTPDNFQSRRPNTSFCFLDIRSPGLGDTAMYLCATSRSLTGATDTQYFGPGTRLTVL.

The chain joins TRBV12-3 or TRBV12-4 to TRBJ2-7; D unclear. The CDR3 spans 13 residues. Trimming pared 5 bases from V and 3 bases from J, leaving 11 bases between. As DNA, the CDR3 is TGTGCCAGCAGTCCCCCGACAAGCTACGAGCAGTACTTC. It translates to CASSPPTSYEQYF.

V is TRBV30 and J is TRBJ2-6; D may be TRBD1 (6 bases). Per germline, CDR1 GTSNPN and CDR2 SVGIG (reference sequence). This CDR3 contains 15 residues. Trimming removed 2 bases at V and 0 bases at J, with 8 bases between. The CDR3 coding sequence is TGTGCCTGGAGTACAGGGAGCTCTGGGGCCAACGTCCTGACTTTC. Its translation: CAWSTGSSGANVLTF.

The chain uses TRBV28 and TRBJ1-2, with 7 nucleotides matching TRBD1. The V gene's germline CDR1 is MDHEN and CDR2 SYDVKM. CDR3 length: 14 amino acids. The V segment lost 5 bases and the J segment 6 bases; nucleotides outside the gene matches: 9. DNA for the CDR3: TGTGCCAGCAGTCCCCCGACAGGGATGAATGGCTACACCTTC. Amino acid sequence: CASSPPTGMNGYTF.

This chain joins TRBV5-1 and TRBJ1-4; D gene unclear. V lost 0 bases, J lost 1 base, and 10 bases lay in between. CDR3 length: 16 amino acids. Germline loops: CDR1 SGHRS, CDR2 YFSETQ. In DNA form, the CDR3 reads TGCGCCAGCAGCTTGGGTCTACGTGGAACTAATGAAAAACTGTTTTTT. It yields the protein CASSLGLRGTNEKLFF.

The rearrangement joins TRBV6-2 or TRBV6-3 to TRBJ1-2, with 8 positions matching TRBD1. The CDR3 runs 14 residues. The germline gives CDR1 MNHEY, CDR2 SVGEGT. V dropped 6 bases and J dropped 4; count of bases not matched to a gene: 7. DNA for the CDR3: TGTGCCAGCAGCCGAGGACAGGGTTCCTATGGCTACACCTTC. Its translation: CASSRGQGSYGYTF.

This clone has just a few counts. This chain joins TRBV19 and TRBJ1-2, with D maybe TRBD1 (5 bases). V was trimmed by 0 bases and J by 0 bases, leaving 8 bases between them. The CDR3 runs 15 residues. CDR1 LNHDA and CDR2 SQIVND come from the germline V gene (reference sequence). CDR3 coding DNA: TGTGCCAGTAGTATAGACCAGGGAGCTAACTATGGCTACACCTTC. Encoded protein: CASSIDQGANYGYTF.